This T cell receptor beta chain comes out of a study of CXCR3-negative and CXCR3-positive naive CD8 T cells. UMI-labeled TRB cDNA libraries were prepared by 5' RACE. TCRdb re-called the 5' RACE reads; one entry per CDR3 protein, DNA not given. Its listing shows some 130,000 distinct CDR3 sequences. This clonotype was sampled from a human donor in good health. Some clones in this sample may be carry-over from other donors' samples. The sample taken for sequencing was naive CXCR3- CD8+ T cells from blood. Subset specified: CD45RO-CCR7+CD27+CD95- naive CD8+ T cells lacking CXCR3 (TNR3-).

Here the CDR3 reads CSVRREPLYEQYF. This chain connects TRBV29-1 to TRBJ2-7; TCRdb's D call, TRBD1, is unchecked because there is no DNA. CDR1 is SQVTM and CDR2 is ANQGSEA in the germline V gene. CDR3 length: 13 amino acids.